Listed below are T cell receptor beta chains from one sample, sequenced in a study of radiotherapy plus CTLA-4 blockade in lung cancer. Produced via immunoSEQ multiplex PCR; TCRdb's table is partial and in-frame only. The table lists 90,000 or so clones, approximately 83% of them singletons. Sequenced here: peripheral blood, sampled from a patient treated with radiotherapy plus ipilimumab. Every receptor here comes from a human donor with non-small cell lung cancer who had a partial response to radiotherapy plus ipilimumab. Both conserved end residues are part of each CDR3. D genes are given only for firm matches. Clone size is not always given. Where it is, it says once, few, many or a class for expanded clones.

V	length	size	J	D	CDR3	DNA
TRBV5-4	13	NA	TRBJ1-2	NA	CASSSQGMGGYTF	TGTGCCAGCAGCTCACAGGGTATGGGAGGCTACACCTTC
TRBV9	15	NA	TRBJ2-2	TRBD1	CASSVEGQYTGELFF	TGTGCCAGCAGCGTAGAGGGACAGTACACCGGGGAGCTGTTTTTT
TRBV27	14	NA	TRBJ2-3	TRBD2	CAGSLTSGRYTQYF	TGTGCCGGCAGTTTAACTAGCGGGAGATATACGCAGTATTTT
TRBV5-1	15	NA	TRBJ1-1	TRBD1	CASSHGQGLGTEAFF	TGCGCCAGCAGCCATGGACAGGGCTTAGGTACTGAAGCTTTCTTT
TRBV9	15	NA	TRBJ1-2	NA	CASSVVAGGPGGYTF	TGTGCCAGCAGCGTAGTGGCCGGGGGACCGGGAGGCTACACCTTC
TRBV28	15	few	TRBJ1-1	TRBD1	CASSVTGVGNTEAFF	TGTGCCAGCAGTGTAACAGGGGTAGGGAACACTGAAGCTTTCTTT
TRBV28	14	NA	TRBJ1-2	TRBD1	CASSDRDSSYGYTF	TGTGCCAGCAGCGACCGGGACAGCTCTTATGGCTACACCTTC
TRBV28	18	NA	TRBJ2-1	TRBD2	CASSLSSGRVTSYNEQFF	TGTGCCAGCAGTTTATCAAGCGGGAGGGTGACGTCCTACAATGAGCAGTTCTTC
TRBV2	15	once	TRBJ2-5	TRBD1	CASSEGQAISETQYF	TGTGCCAGCAGCGAGGGACAGGCAATCTCAGAGACCCAGTACTTC
TRBV15	16	once	TRBJ2-5	NA	CATSRDPGQLMETQYF	TGTGCCACCAGCAGAGATCCCGGACAATTAATGGAGACCCAGTACTTC
TRBV28	12	NA	TRBJ1-2	NA	CASRRLNYGYTF	TGTGCCAGCAGGAGACTAAACTATGGCTACACCTTC
TRBV28	15	NA	TRBJ2-1	TRBD2	CASNQGLAALNEQFF	TGTGCCAGCAACCAAGGACTAGCGGCCCTCAATGAGCAGTTCTTC
TRBV27	14	NA	TRBJ2-5	TRBD2	CASSSLAGVETQYF	TGTGCCAGCAGTTCCCTAGCGGGAGTCGAGACCCAGTACTTC
TRBV28	14	NA	TRBJ2-1	NA	CASTIRGTYNEQFF	TGTGCCAGCACTATCCGGGGGACCTACAATGAGCAGTTCTTC
TRBV19	15	NA	TRBJ2-2	NA	CASSIQGGGTGELFF	TGTGCCAGTAGTATCCAGGGGGGCGGCACCGGGGAGCTGTTTTTT
TRBV6-1	13	NA	TRBJ1-4	NA	CASSSGRGDKLFF	TGTGCCAGCAGTTCCGGACGGGGGGACAAACTGTTTTTT
TRBV19	12	NA	TRBJ1-1	NA	CASSWGDTEAFF	TGTGCCAGTAGTTGGGGGGACACTGAAGCTTTCTTT
TRBV27	15	NA	TRBJ1-1	TRBD1	CASRLGQGGYTEAFF	TGTGCCAGCAGGCTTGGACAGGGTGGTTATACTGAAGCTTTCTTT
TRBV5-6	16	once	TRBJ1-5	NA	CASSFTDGVSNQPQHF	TGTGCCAGCAGCTTCACGGACGGGGTTAGCAATCAGCCCCAGCATTTT
TRBV7-2	15	once	TRBJ1-3	TRBD1	CASSSEGTAGNTIYF	TGTGCCAGCAGCTCGGAGGGGACAGCTGGAAACACCATATATTTT
TRBV18	14	once	TRBJ1-1	NA	CASLRVGASSEAFF	TGTGCCAGCCTCCGTGTGGGGGCAAGTTCTGAAGCTTTCTTT
TRBV5-1	13	NA	TRBJ1-1	TRBD1	CASSRTGDTEAFF	TGCGCCAGCAGCCGGACAGGGGACACTGAAGCTTTCTTT
TRBV7-6	13	NA	TRBJ1-1	TRBD1	CASSSGGNTEAFF	TGTGCCAGCAGCTCAGGGGGCAACACTGAAGCTTTCTTT
TRBV6-1	15	once	TRBJ2-3	TRBD1	CASSRTGSRTDTQYF	TGTGCCAGCAGTAGGACAGGGAGTAGAACAGATACGCAGTATTTT
TRBV7-6	11	NA	TRBJ2-2	NA	CASSRGGELFF	TGTGCCAGCAGTCGGGGCGGGGAGCTGTTTTTT
TRBV6-1	14	NA	TRBJ2-7	TRBD1	CASLPRTGFYEQYF	TGTGCCAGTCTGCCACGGACAGGCTTCTACGAGCAGTACTTC
TRBV27	13	NA	TRBJ2-7	TRBD2	CASRPSGGYEQYF	TGTGCCAGCAGGCCTAGCGGGGGCTACGAGCAGTACTTC
TRBV19	13	NA	TRBJ1-2	NA	CASNTGSNYGYTF	TGTGCCAGTAACACAGGGTCTAACTATGGCTACACCTTC
TRBV7-9	13	NA	TRBJ1-1	NA	CASSLDGITEAFF	TGTGCCAGCAGCTTGGACGGGATCACTGAAGCTTTCTTT
TRBV5-4	15	NA	TRBJ1-4	NA	CASSLGGAGNEKLFF	TGTGCCAGCAGCTTAGGGGGGGCGGGGAATGAAAAACTGTTTTTT
TRBV30	16	NA	TRBJ2-5	NA	CAWSVPRGPSGETQYF	TGTGCCTGGAGTGTACCCAGGGGACCCTCTGGGGAGACCCAGTACTTC
TRBV30	13	NA	TRBJ1-5	NA	CAWSGRITQSQHF	TGTGCCTGGAGTGGCAGGATAACTCAGTCCCAGCATTTT
TRBV2	13	NA	TRBJ1-2	NA	CASKFGGGYGYTF	TGTGCCAGCAAATTTGGGGGAGGCTATGGCTACACCTTC
TRBV5-1	15	NA	TRBJ2-3	TRBD2	CASSSSGSVTDTQYF	TGCGCCAGCAGCTCTAGCGGGAGTGTCACAGATACGCAGTATTTT
TRBV5-1	14	NA	TRBJ2-3	TRBD1	CASSLTGMADTQYF	TGCGCCAGCAGCCTGACAGGGATGGCAGATACGCAGTATTTT
TRBV19	15	NA	TRBJ1-1	TRBD1	CASSIETGQYTEAFF	TGTGCCAGTAGTATAGAAACGGGACAGTACACTGAAGCTTTCTTT
TRBV7-2	14	NA	TRBJ1-1	NA	CASSYDRSHTEAFF	TGTGCCAGCAGCTACGACAGGAGTCACACTGAAGCTTTCTTT
TRBV28	19	NA	TRBJ2-6	NA	CASSPHVPGADSGANVLTF	TGTGCCAGCAGCCCCCACGTCCCAGGGGCCGACTCTGGGGCCAACGTCCTGACTTTC
TRBV7-6	20	NA	TRBJ2-6	TRBD1	CASSLRDRGFLESGANVLTF	TGTGCCAGCAGCTTAAGGGACAGGGGGTTTCTCGAGTCTGGGGCCAACGTCCTGACTTTC
TRBV7-6	15	NA	TRBJ2-5	NA	CASSLGGGPQETQYF	TGTGCCAGCAGCCTGGGTGGCGGGCCCCAAGAGACCCAGTACTTC
TRBV7-2	12	once	TRBJ2-7	TRBD2	CASSLSPGGQYF	TGTGCCAGCAGCTTGTCCCCGGGAGGGCAGTACTTC
TRBV19	14	NA	TRBJ1-1	TRBD1	CASRTGTGSVEAFF	TGTGCCAGTAGAACCGGGACAGGGTCGGTTGAAGCTTTCTTT
TRBV5-1	18	NA	TRBJ1-3	NA	CASSGGRGLDMSGNTIYF	TGCGCCAGCAGCGGAGGTCGTGGCCTCGACATGTCTGGAAACACCATATATTTT
TRBV18	15	NA	TRBJ1-1	NA	CASSLHKAGRTEAFF	TGTGCCAGCTCACTACATAAGGCAGGGCGGACTGAAGCTTTCTTT
TRBV6-6	14	NA	TRBJ1-1	TRBD1	CASSYSRQGGEAFF	TGTGCCAGCAGTTACTCGAGACAGGGAGGTGAAGCTTTCTTT
TRBV7-9	15	NA	TRBJ1-4	NA	CASSLSDSRNEKLFF	TGTGCCAGCAGCTTATCTGACAGCAGGAATGAAAAACTGTTTTTT
TRBV11-3	16	NA	TRBJ1-5	NA	CASSTPRAQPNQPQHF	TGTGCCAGCAGCACTCCGCGGGCACAACCTAATCAGCCCCAGCATTTT
TRBV5-1	17	NA	TRBJ2-5	TRBD2	CASSLGTSGRGEETQYF	TGCGCCAGCAGCTTGGGGACTAGCGGGAGAGGCGAAGAGACCCAGTACTTC
TRBV7-2	16	NA	TRBJ1-4	TRBD1	CASSLLGQGPGEKLFF	TGTGCCAGCAGCTTATTGGGACAGGGACCGGGGGAAAAACTGTTTTTT
TRBV20-1	11	NA	TRBJ1-2	NA	CSQQGHYGYTF	TGCAGCCAACAGGGCCACTATGGCTACACCTTC